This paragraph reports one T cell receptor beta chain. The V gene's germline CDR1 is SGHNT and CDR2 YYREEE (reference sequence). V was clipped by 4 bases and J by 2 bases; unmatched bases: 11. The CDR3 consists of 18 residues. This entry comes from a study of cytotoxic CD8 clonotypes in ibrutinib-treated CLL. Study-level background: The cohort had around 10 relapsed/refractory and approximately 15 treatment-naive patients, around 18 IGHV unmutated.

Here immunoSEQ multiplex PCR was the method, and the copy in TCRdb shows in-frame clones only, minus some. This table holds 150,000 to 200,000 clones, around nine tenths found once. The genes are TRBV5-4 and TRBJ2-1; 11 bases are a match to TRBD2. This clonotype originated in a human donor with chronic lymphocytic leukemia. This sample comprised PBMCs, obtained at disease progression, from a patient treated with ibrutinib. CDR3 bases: TGTGCCAGCAGCACCCAGGTATTGACTAGCGGGACCTACAATGAGCAGTTCTTC. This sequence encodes CASSTQVLTSGTYNEQFF.